These 24 T cell receptor beta chains were sequenced from one sample in a study of technical replicates of blood from several donors. TCRdb keeps only in-frame clones here, not all; method: immunoSEQ multiplex PCR. The sample lists more than 90,000 clones; approximately 96% were seen once. The sequencing sample was made of T cells isolated from PBMCs. Receptor source: a human donor in good health.

The chain employs TRBV6-5 and TRBJ2-1; the match to TRBD2 covers 9 bases. The V segment lost 6 bases and the J segment 8 bases; nucleotides outside the gene matches: 8. The CDR3 contains 14 residues. CDR1 MNHEY and CDR2 SVGAGI come from the germline V gene. The CDR3 nucleotides read TGTGCCAGCAGCCAGGGACTAGCTCCACATGAGCAGTTCTTC. Translation: CASSQGLAPHEQFF.

J is TRBJ2-5 and V is TRBV6-5; 12 nucleotides line up with TRBD2. The CDR3 has 15 residues. The germline V gene has CDR1 MNHEY and CDR2 SVGAGI. V was clipped by 5 bases and J by 2 bases; unmatched bases: 3. The CDR3 DNA reads as TGTGCCAGCAGTACTAGCGGGAGGAAACAAGAGACCCAGTACTTC. Translation gives CASSTSGRKQETQYF.

CDR3: CASGGLNNSPLHF. CDR3 coding DNA: TGTGCCAGCGGGGGACTGAATAATTCACCCCTCCACTTT. The rearrangement links TRBV6-5 to TRBJ1-6; perhaps TRBD1 as D (5 bases). Trimming cost V 8 bases and J 5 bases, with 10 bases left between them. There are 13 residues in the CDR3. The germline V gene encodes CDR1 MNHEY and CDR2 SVGAGI.

The chain couples TRBV18 to TRBJ2-3; D might be TRBD1 (5 bases). Germline V lookup: CDR1 KGHSH, CDR2 LQKENI. V was clipped by 5 bases and J by 11 bases, with 17 bases between them. The CDR3 is 13 amino acids. CDR3 protein: CASSFRDTDMQYF. CDR3 in DNA: TGTGCCAGCTCATTTCGAGATACGGACATGCAGTATTTT.

This chain's CDR3 is CASSREQDEQYF. The CDR3 region has the DNA TGTGCCAGCAGCAGAGAACAGGACGAGCAGTACTTC. This chain joins TRBV7-8 and TRBJ2-7; tentatively, D is TRBD1 (5 bases). This CDR3 is 12 amino acids long. With 5 bases removed from V and 5 bases from J, the gap between germline ends came to 10 bases. Germline-derived CDR1 and CDR2 are SGHVS and FQNEAQ.

This sequence joins TRBV9 and TRBJ1-5, with TRBD1 identical over 8 bases. Looked up from germline, CDR1 is SGDLS and CDR2 is YYNGEE. V gave up 3 bases and J gave up 0 bases; unmatched junction bases: 2. The CDR3 spans 15 residues. CDR3 protein: CASSAGQGSNQPQHF. In DNA form, the CDR3 reads TGTGCCAGCAGCGCCGGACAGGGTAGCAATCAGCCCCAGCATTTT.

CDR3 sequence (DNA): TGTGCCATCTCGCTTAGCGGGAGGGGCTACAATGAGCAGTTCTTC. Residues: CAISLSGRGYNEQFF. The chain combines TRBV6-1 with TRBJ2-1; 11 bases are a match to TRBD2. The CDR3 loop spans 15 amino acids. Trimming cost V 10 bases and J 3 bases; bases outside gene matches: 8. CDR1 and CDR2 from the germline V gene are MNHNS and SASEGT.

The chain carries TRBV6-1 and TRBJ2-1, with TRBD1 identical over 8 bases. Germline V gives CDR1 MNHNS, CDR2 SASEGT. The CDR3 has 15 residues. V trimming: 6 bases; J trimming: 7 bases; junction bases outside the gene matches: 11. The CDR3, as DNA: TGTGCCAGCAGGTTCAGGAGACAGGGGATTAATGAGCAGTTCTTC. Translation: CASRFRRQGINEQFF.

V usage is TRBV5-1 and J usage is TRBJ2-1, with a tentative D call TRBD1 (6 bases). V lost 4 bases and J 8 bases, leaving 22 bases between the germline ends. The CDR3 sequence is 16 residues long. Per the germline V gene, CDR1 is SGHRS and CDR2 is YFSETQ. For the CDR3, the DNA is TGCGCCAGCAGCGAGCAAACAGGGTACAATTTGGATGAGCAGTTCTTC. Encoded protein: CASSEQTGYNLDEQFF.

This rearrangement joins TRBV7-6 to TRBJ1-2; no clear D gene. Trimming left V 0 bases short and J 7 bases short, with 12 bases between. The CDR3 sequence is 14 residues long. The germline V gene encodes CDR1 SGHVS and CDR2 FNYEAQ. The CDR3 loop reads CASSLAPVSGGYTF. In nucleotides, the CDR3 is TGTGCCAGCAGCTTAGCCCCCGTCTCGGGTGGCTACACCTTC.

The chain carries TRBV19 and TRBJ2-1; D may be TRBD2 (6 bases). Per germline, CDR1 LNHDA and CDR2 SQIVND (reference sequence). Trimming took 6 bases from V and 1 from J, leaving 13 bases between them. The CDR3 covers 15 residues. CDR3 residues: CASRISGRSYNEQFF. CDR3 DNA sequence: TGTGCCAGTAGGATATCAGGGAGGTCCTACAATGAGCAGTTCTTC.

This rearrangement joins TRBV5-1 to TRBJ2-2; a possible D gene is TRBD2 (6 bases). Germline CDR1 reads SGHRS; CDR2 reads YFSETQ. The V gene lost 0 bases and the J gene lost 10 bases, with 16 bases spanning the gap. The CDR3 sequence is 15 residues long. CDR3 residues: CASSLANLTREELFF. CDR3 DNA: TGCGCCAGCAGCTTGGCCAATTTGACTAGAGAGGAGCTGTTTTTT.

This sequence joins TRBV19 and TRBJ1-1; 7 nucleotides line up with TRBD1. Per germline, CDR1 LNHDA and CDR2 SQIVND (reference sequence). V lost 5 bases and J lost 2; bases outside the gene matches: 5. The CDR3 loop spans 14 amino acids. The CDR3 region has the DNA TGTGCCAGTAGTGAGGGGGCGCTTAACACTGAAGCTTTCTTT. The encoded protein is CASSEGALNTEAFF. Combining the CDR3 with reference TRBV19 and TRBJ1-1 gives the whole variable domain DGGITQSPKYLFRKEGQNVTLSCEQNLNHDAMYWYRQDPGQGLRLIYYSQIVNDFQKGDIAEGYSVSREKKESFPLTVTSAQKNPTAFYLCASSEGALNTEAFFGQGTRLTVV.

The chain uses TRBV27 and TRBJ2-1, with 14 bases lining up with TRBD2. Germline CDR1 MNHEY, CDR2 SMNVEV (reference sequence). The CDR3 contains 20 residues. With 6 bases clipped from V and 6 bases from J, the junction kept 19 bases outside the gene matches. The CDR3 nucleotides read TGTGCCAGCAGGCCCCAACCGGGACTAGCGGGAGCGGGAGAAGGCAATGAGCAGTTCTTC. Translating gives CASRPQPGLAGAGEGNEQFF.

This sequence joins TRBV4-2 and TRBJ2-1, with 10 positions matching TRBD1. Germline loops: CDR1 LGHNA, CDR2 YNFKEQ. CDR3 length equals 17 residues. After removal of 2 bases from V and 4 bases from J, the junction contained 8 bases not matched to a gene. The CDR3 loop is CASSQLSAGQGYNEQFF. The CDR3 coding sequence is TGTGCCAGCAGCCAACTATCGGCGGGACAGGGGTACAATGAGCAGTTCTTC.

The J gene is TRBJ2-7, the V gene TRBV5-4, with 9 nucleotides matching TRBD2. The CDR3 extends over 16 amino acids. The junction had 6 bases not matched to a gene; V was cut back by 0 bases and J by 2 bases. CDR1 is SGHNT and CDR2 is YYREEE in the germline V gene (reference sequence). CDR3 nucleotide sequence: TGTGCCAGCAGCTTGGGGGGTAGCGGGGGAACCTACGAGCAGTACTTC. Protein sequence: CASSLGGSGGTYEQYF.

This chain connects TRBV29-1 to TRBJ2-3; 8 bases align to TRBD2. V lost 4 bases and J lost 2; bases outside the gene matches: 8. CDR1 SQVTM and CDR2 ANQGSEA come from the germline V gene. This CDR3 has 15 amino acids. The CDR3 sequence: CSVVRTSGHTDTQYF. Written as DNA, the CDR3 is TGCAGCGTTGTGAGAACTAGCGGTCACACAGATACGCAGTATTTT.

This sequence joins TRBV4-1 and TRBJ1-1; D is perhaps TRBD1 (5 bases). This CDR3 has 15 residues. Trimming cost V 0 bases and J 6 bases, with 14 bases left between them. Germline V gene sequence: CDR1 MGHRA, CDR2 YSYEKL. The CDR3 DNA follows: TGCGCCAGCAGCCAAGATGGGGCGGGGAGGGCTGAAGCTTTCTTT. Translated: CASSQDGAGRAEAFF.

J is TRBJ1-2 and V is TRBV7-6, with 9 nucleotides matching TRBD1. V shed 3 bases and J 8 bases; nucleotides not matched to a gene: 4. The CDR3 length is 13 residues. Per germline, CDR1 SGHVS and CDR2 FNYEAQ. DNA for the CDR3: TGTGCCAGCAGCTTCGGACAGGGGTACGGCTACACCTTC. Its protein is CASSFGQGYGYTF. The full variable domain, rest sourced from reference TRBV7-6 and TRBJ1-2, is GAGVSQSPRYKVTKRGQDVALRCDPISGHVSLYWYRQALGQGPEFLTYFNYEAQQDKSGLPNDRFSAERPEGSISTLTIQRTEQRDSAMYRCASSFGQGYGYTFGSGTRLTVV.

The chain couples TRBV5-1 to TRBJ2-7; TRBD2 might be the D (5 bases). The V and J ends lost 5 bases and 2 bases respectively, with 11 bases between them. The CDR3 is 13 residues long. Germline V CDR1 and CDR2: SGHRS, YFSETQ. For the CDR3, the DNA is TGCGCCAGCAGTTCCGGGATTGCCTACGAGCAGTACTTC. It specifies CASSSGIAYEQYF.

The rearrangement links TRBV15 to TRBJ2-6; D is perhaps TRBD1 (6 bases). Germline V CDR1 and CDR2: LNHNV, YYDKDF (reference sequence). The CDR3 length is 18 residues. Trimming shortened V by 5 bases and J by 2 bases, and 19 bases separated the two germline ends. CDR3 bases: TGTGCCACCAGCCGAGGGACACCCGGACGCACTGGGGCCAACGTCCTGACTTTC. Its translation: CATSRGTPGRTGANVLTF.

V and J are TRBV2 and TRBJ1-5; D possibly corresponds to TRBD1 (6 bases). V was clipped by 4 bases and J by 4 bases, with 20 bases between them. Germline loops: CDR1 SNHLY, CDR2 FYNNEI. The CDR3 is 17 residues long. This chain's CDR3 is CASSASIGTGPNQPQHF. CDR3 DNA: TGTGCCAGCAGTGCGAGTATTGGAACAGGGCCTAATCAGCCCCAGCATTTT.

The chain combines TRBV30 with TRBJ2-1, with 12 nucleotides matching TRBD2. V dropped 5 bases and J dropped 3; count of bases not matched to a gene: 5. The germline V gene has CDR1 GTSNPN and CDR2 SVGIG (reference sequence). This CDR3 has 15 amino acids. The CDR3 is CAWDTSGGFYNEQFF. CDR3 nucleotide sequence: TGTGCCTGGGATACTAGCGGGGGGTTCTACAATGAGCAGTTCTTC.

V is TRBV7-8 and J is TRBJ2-2, with 9 bases that match TRBD1. V shed 4 bases, J shed 3 bases, and the junction held 6 bases outside the gene matches. The CDR3 runs to 16 residues. Per the germline V gene, CDR1 is SGHVS and CDR2 is FQNEAQ. CDR3 sequence: CASSWRQGEYTGELFF. Written as DNA, the CDR3 is TGTGCCAGCAGCTGGAGACAGGGGGAATACACCGGGGAGCTGTTTTTT.